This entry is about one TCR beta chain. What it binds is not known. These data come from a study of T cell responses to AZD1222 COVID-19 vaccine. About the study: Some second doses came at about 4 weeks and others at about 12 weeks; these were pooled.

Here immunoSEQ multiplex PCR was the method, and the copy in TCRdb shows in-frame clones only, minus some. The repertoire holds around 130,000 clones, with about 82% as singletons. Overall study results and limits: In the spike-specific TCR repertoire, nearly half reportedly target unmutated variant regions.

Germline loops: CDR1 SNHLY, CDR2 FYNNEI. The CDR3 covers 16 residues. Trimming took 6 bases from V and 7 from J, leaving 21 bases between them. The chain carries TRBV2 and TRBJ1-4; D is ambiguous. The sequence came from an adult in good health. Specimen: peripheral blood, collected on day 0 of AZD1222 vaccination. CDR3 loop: CASSVLVALKTEKLFF. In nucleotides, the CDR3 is TGTGCCAGCAGCGTCCTGGTGGCTTTAAAAACTGAAAAACTGTTTTTT.